These 32 T cell receptor beta chains share one sample of origin, sequenced in a study of blood T cell repertoires in COVID-19. Repertoires were generated with immunoSEQ multiplex PCR, while TCRdb's copy carries only in-frame clones and drops some. Among 200,000 to 300,000 clones, approximately 90% were seen once, and the ten largest hold roughly 0.95%. Input material: PBMCs or T cells enriched from blood (not recorded which). The receptors were sampled from a man aged 50 to 59 who had been exposed to COVID-19.

The chain is built from TRBV9 and TRBJ2-2; the D gene is possibly TRBD1 (6 bases). CDR1 SGDLS and CDR2 YYNGEE come from the germline V gene. The V and J ends lost 1 base and 3 bases respectively, with 10 bases between them. The CDR3 length is 15 residues. The CDR3 loop reads CASSVSGTYTGELFF. In DNA, the CDR3 is TGTGCCAGCAGCGTATCCGGGACATACACCGGGGAGCTGTTTTTT.

This chain links TRBV6-5 with TRBJ2-3; the match to TRBD2 covers 13 bases. J was trimmed by 4 bases and V by 6 bases; bases with no gene match: 4. The CDR3 is 15 amino acids. From germline, CDR1 is MNHEY and CDR2 SVGAGI. CDR3 sequence reads: CASRRTSGRPDTQYF. CDR3 nucleotides: TGTGCCAGCAGAAGGACTAGCGGGAGACCAGATACGCAGTATTTT.

The rearrangement uses TRBV27 and TRBJ1-6; D possibly corresponds to TRBD1 (5 bases). The germline CDR1 and CDR2 sequences are MNHEY and SMNVEV (reference sequence). Trimming took off 5 bases at V and 0 bases at J, with 8 bases between the two ends. The CDR3 contains 15 residues. The CDR3 DNA sequence: TGTGCCAGCAGTCGGGACTACTCCTATAATTCACCCCTCCACTTT. Protein: CASSRDYSYNSPLHF.

The chain has TRBV5-1 and TRBJ1-1; D uncertain. The CDR3 contains 14 residues. In germline, CDR1 is SGHRS, CDR2 YFSETQ. Trimming took off 4 bases at V and 1 base at J, with 11 bases between the two ends. CDR3 amino acids: CASSKDRQNTEAFF. In DNA form, the CDR3 reads TGCGCCAGCAGCAAGGATCGACAGAACACTGAAGCTTTCTTT.

This sequence joins TRBV28 and TRBJ2-5; D perhaps matches TRBD2 (7 bases). V lost 6 bases to trimming and J lost 2 bases, with 16 bases between them. This CDR3 is built from 15 residues. Germline V lookup: CDR1 MDHEN, CDR2 SYDVKM. Here the CDR3 reads CASSPGRGRQETQYF. In nucleotides, the CDR3 is TGTGCCAGCAGCCCGGGGAGGGGGAGACAAGAGACCCAGTACTTC.

This clone has just a few counts. The gene calls are TRBV5-3 and TRBJ1-2, with D unresolved. Being an ORF, TRBV5-3 has a function that is uncertain. This CDR3 comprises 15 residues. With 4 bases removed from V and 2 bases from J, the gap between germline ends came to 15 bases. The CDR3 DNA is TGTGCCAGAAGCCCCCCCGATAGGAGGAACTATGGCTACACCTTC. Translation: CARSPPDRRNYGYTF.

The V gene is TRBV2, the J gene TRBJ1-1; 7 positions agree with TRBD1. Trimming cost V 6 bases and J 4 bases; bases outside gene matches: 8. The CDR3 sequence is 14 residues long. The germline V gene encodes CDR1 SNHLY and CDR2 FYNNEI. The CDR3 nucleotides read TGTGCCAGCAGCAAGAACAGGGGAGGCACTGAAGCTTTCTTT. This sequence encodes CASSKNRGGTEAFF.

This chain links TRBV6-5 with TRBJ1-4, with D possibly TRBD1 on 5 matching bases. Germline-derived CDR1 and CDR2 are MNHEY and SVGAGI. This CDR3 comprises 16 residues. V lost 2 bases and J lost 6, with 16 bases in between. The DNA for the CDR3 is TGTGCCAGCAGTTACAGCGGGGCCCAGGGATATGAAAAACTGTTTTTT. It translates to CASSYSGAQGYEKLFF.

The genes are TRBV7-3 and TRBJ2-1; no definite D call. The germline V and J ends were trimmed by 1 base and 4 bases, with 11 bases remaining between them. The germline V gene encodes CDR1 SGHTA and CDR2 FQGTGA. The CDR3 contains 15 residues. The CDR3 DNA is TGTGCCAGCAGCTTAAGCGCGGCAATATACAATGAGCAGTTCTTC. Its protein is CASSLSAAIYNEQFF. Together with reference TRBV7-3 and TRBJ2-1, the CDR3 gives the full variable domain: GAGVSQTPSNKVTEKGKYVELRCDPISGHTALYWYRQSLGQGPEFLIYFQGTGAADDSGLPNDRFFAVRPEGSVSTLKIQRTERGDSAVYLCASSLSAAIYNEQFFGPGTRLTVL.

The V and J genes are TRBV7-8 and TRBJ1-2; 9 nucleotides match TRBD1. Looked up from germline, CDR1 is SGHVS and CDR2 is FQNEAQ. This CDR3 contains 18 residues. J lost 3 bases, V lost 4 bases, and 15 bases had no gene match. CDR3 sequence reads: CASSSQRDRATYHYGYTF. The CDR3, as DNA: TGTGCCAGCAGCTCCCAACGGGACAGGGCTACATATCACTATGGCTACACCTTC. Filled out from reference TRBV7-8 and TRBJ1-2, the complete variable domain reads GAGVSQSPRYKVAKRGQDVALRCDPISGHVSLFWYQQALGQGPEFLTYFQNEAQLDKSGLPSDRFFAERPEGSVSTLKIQRTQQEDSAVYLCASSSQRDRATYHYGYTFGSGTRLTVV.

The chain is built from TRBV6-2 or TRBV6-3 and TRBJ1-2; D is uncertain. Germline CDR1 and CDR2: MNHEY and SVGEGT. The CDR3 consists of 16 residues. V shed 2 bases and J shed 5 bases, with 18 bases lying between them. CDR3 coding DNA: TGTGCCAGCAGTTACGCTCACTTCGGGTTAGAGTATGGCTACACCTTC. Its protein is CASSYAHFGLEYGYTF.

The V gene is TRBV10-3, the J gene TRBJ1-3, with 7 bases lining up with TRBD1. V lost 3 bases, J lost 0 bases, and 2 bases stayed unmatched. Germline lookup yields CDR1 ENHRY and CDR2 SYGVKD. CDR3 length: 15 residues. The CDR3: CAISDTGVSGNTIYF. The CDR3 DNA is TGTGCCATCAGTGATACAGGGGTCTCTGGAAACACCATATATTTT.

The chain is built from TRBV4-2 and TRBJ2-5, with 11 bases matching TRBD2. The CDR3 contains 17 residues. CDR1 is LGHNA and CDR2 is YNFKEQ in the germline V gene. Trimming removed 0 bases from V and 5 bases from J; junction bases left unmatched: 8. The CDR3 protein is CASSQDLLAGVWETQYF. The DNA of the CDR3 is TGTGCCAGCAGCCAAGATCTACTAGCGGGAGTGTGGGAGACCCAGTACTTC.

The rearrangement joins TRBV19 to TRBJ1-1; 7 bases fit TRBD1. V shed 6 bases and J 4 bases; nucleotides not matched to a gene: 8. This CDR3 region has 14 residues. The germline V gene encodes CDR1 LNHDA and CDR2 SQIVND (reference sequence). The CDR3 nucleotides are TGTGCCAGTAGCCAACAGGGGTTTGGCACTGAAGCTTTCTTT. Its protein is CASSQQGFGTEAFF.

This clone was recorded once. The V call is TRBV10-3, the J call TRBJ2-2, with D perhaps TRBD1 (5 bases). V was trimmed by 6 bases and J by 9 bases, leaving 11 bases between them. Germline V gives CDR1 ENHRY, CDR2 SYGVKD. There are 12 residues in the CDR3. CDR3 nucleotide sequence: TGTGCCATCAGCAGTGACAGCAGGGAGCTGTTTTTT. This gives the protein CAISSDSRELFF.

This chain links TRBV5-1 with TRBJ2-7; D might be TRBD1 (5 bases). The germline CDR1 and CDR2 sequences are SGHRS and YFSETQ. Trimming pared 0 bases from V and 5 bases from J, leaving 15 bases between. This CDR3 is built from 15 residues. The CDR3, as DNA: TGCGCCAGCAGCTTGGGATTAACGGGCAGGGACGAGCAGTACTTC. Translating gives CASSLGLTGRDEQYF.

The chain is built from TRBV28 and TRBJ2-5; TRBD2 aligns across 7 bases. Germline V CDR1 and CDR2: MDHEN, SYDVKM. With V trimmed by 3 bases and J by 5 bases, 6 bases remained unmatched. The CDR3 loop spans 14 amino acids. The CDR3 DNA sequence: TGTGCCAGCAGTTTGCCTAGCGGTTGGGAGACCCAGTACTTC. Its translation: CASSLPSGWETQYF. The variable domain in full, with the rest retrieved from reference TRBV28 and TRBJ2-5, is DVKVTQSSRYLVKRTGEKVFLECVQDMDHENMFWYRQDPGLGLRLIYFSYDVKMKEKGDIPEGYSVSREKKERFSLILESASTNQTSMYLCASSLPSGWETQYFGPGTRLLVL.

This rearrangement joins TRBV19 to TRBJ1-5; 7 nucleotides align to TRBD1. This CDR3 is 14 amino acids long. Germline CDR1 reads LNHDA; CDR2 reads SQIVND (reference sequence). V lost 6 bases and J lost 5; bases outside the gene matches: 7. The CDR3 reads CASSPTGIYQPQHF. DNA of the CDR3: TGTGCCAGTAGCCCGACAGGGATTTATCAGCCCCAGCATTTT.

This clone was recorded only once. The chain couples TRBV5-1 to TRBJ1-4; possible D gene TRBD1, 5 bases. Trimming removed 4 bases at V and 7 bases at J, with 17 bases between. In germline, CDR1 is SGHRS, CDR2 YFSETQ. The CDR3 sequence is 15 residues long. CDR3 amino acids: CASSPGNLGSEKLFF. The CDR3 nucleotides are TGCGCCAGCAGCCCAGGGAACTTGGGTAGTGAAAAACTGTTTTTT.

The chain has TRBV28 and TRBJ1-1; D not certain. The ends were cut back, 8 bases at V and 7 bases at J, with 14 bases in the middle. Germline V gene data show CDR1 as MDHEN and CDR2 as SYDVKM. This CDR3 is 12 amino acids long. CDR3 protein: CASREGRDEAFF. CDR3 in DNA: TGTGCCAGCCGGGAGGGCCGGGATGAAGCTTTCTTT.

The chain couples TRBV25-1 to TRBJ2-3, with D unclear. CDR3 length: 17 residues. V was clipped by 1 base and J by 2 bases, with 16 bases between them. Looked up from germline, CDR1 is MGHDK and CDR2 is SYGVNS. This chain's CDR3 is CASSEFAWATPTDTQYF. The CDR3, as DNA: TGTGCCAGCAGTGAATTCGCGTGGGCTACCCCCACAGATACGCAGTATTTT.

V is TRBV19 and J is TRBJ1-5, with D hard to call. Trimming cost V 2 bases and J 1 base, with 15 bases left between them. Per germline, CDR1 LNHDA and CDR2 SQIVND (reference sequence). CDR3 length: 17 amino acids. The CDR3, as DNA: TGTGCCAGTAGTATATTCGCGGTCCGCGGAAGCAATCAGCCCCAGCATTTT. Protein: CASSIFAVRGSNQPQHF.

This chain links TRBV28 with TRBJ2-7; D unresolved. The CDR3 is made up of 17 amino acids. CDR1 and CDR2 (germline): MDHEN, SYDVKM. V was shortened by 6 bases and J by 5 bases, with 26 bases between the two germline ends. The CDR3 sequence is CASSPPQEGLTVDEQYV. The CDR3, as DNA: TGTGCCAGCAGCCCTCCGCAGGAAGGCTTAACTGTAGACGAGCAGTACGTC.

The chain is built from TRBV5-1 and TRBJ2-7, with TRBD2 as a possible D gene (7 bases). The germline V and J ends were trimmed by 0 bases and 0 bases, with 13 bases remaining between them. Looked up from germline, CDR1 is SGHRS and CDR2 is YFSETQ. The CDR3 runs to 16 residues. This CDR3 reads CASSLGGGGPSYEQYF. The CDR3 DNA sequence: TGCGCCAGCAGCTTGGGCGGCGGGGGCCCCTCCTACGAGCAGTACTTC.

The chain joins TRBV11-3 to TRBJ2-5; a possible D gene is TRBD2 (6 bases). V was clipped by 5 bases and J by 5 bases, with 12 bases between them. CDR3 length equals 13 residues. Germline values: CDR1 SGHNT, CDR2 YENEEA. This CDR3 is CASSRESRETQYF. Written as DNA, the CDR3 is TGTGCCAGCAGCCGGGAGAGCAGGGAGACCCAGTACTTC.

This chain links TRBV11-1 with TRBJ2-2; 8 bases line up with TRBD1. The V segment lost 2 bases and the J segment 7 bases; nucleotides outside the gene matches: 6. The CDR3 spans 15 residues. Germline V gene sequence: CDR1 SGHAT, CDR2 FQDESV (reference sequence). The CDR3 DNA sequence: TGTGCCAGCAGCTTATCAACAGGGGGGAACGGGGAGCTGTTTTTT. The encoded protein is CASSLSTGGNGELFF.

This clone was seen only a few times. The chain combines TRBV14 with TRBJ1-4; D unresolved. Germline V CDR1 and CDR2: SGHDN, FVKESK. The V end was cut by 6 bases, the J end by 8 bases, with 13 bases between. The CDR3 has 13 residues. CDR3 bases: TGTGCCAGCAGACACGACTTGAGGGAAAAACTGTTTTTT. Protein product: CASRHDLREKLFF. Full variable domain (outside the CDR3, taken from reference TRBV14 and TRBJ1-4): EAGVTQFPSHSVIEKGQTVTLRCDPISGHDNLYWYRRVMGKEIKFLLHFVKESKQDESGMPNNRFLAERTGGTYSTLKVQPAELEDSGVYFCASRHDLREKLFFGSGTQLSVL.

The rearrangement uses TRBV9 and TRBJ1-6; D is possibly TRBD1 (5 bases). V lost 3 bases and J 9 bases, leaving 16 bases between the germline ends. The germline CDR1 and CDR2 sequences are SGDLS and YYNGEE. This CDR3 contains 15 residues. The CDR3 coding sequence is TGTGCCAGCAGCGCCTTGGCAGTAAGGGGTTCACCCCTCCACTTT. This gives the protein CASSALAVRGSPLHF. Full variable domain (outside the CDR3, taken from reference TRBV9 and TRBJ1-6): DSGVTQTPKHLITATGQRVTLRCSPRSGDLSVYWYQQSLDQGLQFLIQYYNGEERAKGNILERFSAQQFPDLHSELNLSSLELGDSALYFCASSALAVRGSPLHFGNGTRLTVT.

V gene TRBV15 combines with J gene TRBJ1-5; D is uncertain. V lost 6 bases, J lost 2 bases, and 11 bases lay in between. The CDR3 is made up of 14 amino acids. Germline CDR1 is LNHNV and CDR2 is YYDKDF (reference sequence). CDR3 coding DNA: TGTGCCACCAGTAAGTCGCAGGGCAATCAGCCCCAGCATTTT. Residues: CATSKSQGNQPQHF.

The V gene is TRBV9, the J gene TRBJ1-2; D is ambiguous. Germline CDR1 and CDR2: SGDLS and YYNGEE. There are 18 residues in the CDR3. V lost 4 bases, J lost 1 base, and 23 bases lay in between. The CDR3 here is CASSPRLSYSGFNYGYTF. The CDR3 bases are TGTGCCAGCAGCCCAAGGCTGTCGTATTCAGGTTTTAACTATGGCTACACCTTC.

This clone was counted a single time. The chain recombines TRBV28 with TRBJ1-2; a possible D gene is TRBD1 (6 bases). This CDR3 contains 15 residues. Trimming shortened V by 5 bases and J by 1 base, and 14 bases separated the two germline ends. Looked up from germline, CDR1 is MDHEN and CDR2 is SYDVKM. The CDR3 reads CASSAPTGYNYGYTF. CDR3 DNA: TGTGCCAGCAGTGCCCCCACAGGGTATAACTATGGCTACACCTTC.

The V call is TRBV18, the J call TRBJ2-3, with 9 bases fitting TRBD2. Germline loops: CDR1 KGHSH, CDR2 LQKENI. Trimming took 2 bases from V and 6 from J; bases not matched to a gene: 9. The CDR3 has 16 amino acids. This CDR3 is CASSPGLAGNKDTQYF. Here the CDR3 DNA reads TGTGCCAGCTCACCAGGGCTAGCGGGAAACAAGGATACGCAGTATTTT. Full variable domain (outside the CDR3, taken from reference TRBV18 and TRBJ2-3): NAGVMQNPRHLVRRRGQEARLRCSPMKGHSHVYWYRQLPEEGLKFMVYLQKENIIDESGMPKERFSAEFPKEGPSILRIQQVVRGDSAAYFCASSPGLAGNKDTQYFGPGTRLTVL.